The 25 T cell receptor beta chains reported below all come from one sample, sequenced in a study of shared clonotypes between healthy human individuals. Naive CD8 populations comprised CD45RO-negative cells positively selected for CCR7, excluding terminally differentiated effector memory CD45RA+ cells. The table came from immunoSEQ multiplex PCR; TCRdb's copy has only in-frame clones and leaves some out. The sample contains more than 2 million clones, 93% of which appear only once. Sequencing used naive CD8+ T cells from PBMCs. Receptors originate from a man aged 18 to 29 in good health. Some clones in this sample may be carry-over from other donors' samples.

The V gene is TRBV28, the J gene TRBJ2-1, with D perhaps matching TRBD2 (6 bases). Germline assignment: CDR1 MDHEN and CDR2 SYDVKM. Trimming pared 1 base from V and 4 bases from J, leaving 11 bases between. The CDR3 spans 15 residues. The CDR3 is CASSLSLALYNEQFF. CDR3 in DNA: TGTGCCAGCAGTTTATCCCTAGCGTTATACAATGAGCAGTTCTTC.

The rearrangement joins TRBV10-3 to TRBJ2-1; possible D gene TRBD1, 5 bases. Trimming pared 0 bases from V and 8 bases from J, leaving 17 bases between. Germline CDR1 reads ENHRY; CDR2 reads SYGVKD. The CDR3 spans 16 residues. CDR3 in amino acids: CAISESRDKAFDEQFF. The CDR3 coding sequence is TGTGCCATCAGTGAGTCCAGGGATAAGGCTTTCGATGAGCAGTTCTTC.

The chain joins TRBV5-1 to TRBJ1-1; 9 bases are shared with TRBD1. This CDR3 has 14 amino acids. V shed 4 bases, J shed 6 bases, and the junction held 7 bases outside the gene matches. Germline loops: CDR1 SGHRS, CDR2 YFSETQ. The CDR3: CASSATGGASEAFF. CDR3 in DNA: TGCGCCAGCAGCGCAACAGGGGGCGCATCTGAAGCTTTCTTT.

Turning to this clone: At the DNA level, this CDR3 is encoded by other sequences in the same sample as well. The CDR3 nucleotides read TGTGCCAGCAGCTTGGTGGGGGCGGCAGATACGCAGTATTTT. Its translation is CASSLVGAADTQYF. The chain recombines TRBV5-6 with TRBJ2-3; possibly TRBD1 for D (6 bases). Germline loops: CDR1 SGHDT, CDR2 YYEEEE. The CDR3 sequence is 14 residues long. Between the trimmed V and J ends, which lost 0 bases and 4 bases, there was a span of 9 bases.

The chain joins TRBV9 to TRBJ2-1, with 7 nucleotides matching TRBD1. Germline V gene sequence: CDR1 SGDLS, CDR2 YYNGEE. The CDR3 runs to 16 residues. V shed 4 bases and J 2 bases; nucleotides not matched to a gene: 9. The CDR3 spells CASSSPGTAAYNEQFF. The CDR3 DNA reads TGTGCCAGCAGCTCTCCCGGGACAGCGGCCTACAATGAGCAGTTCTTC. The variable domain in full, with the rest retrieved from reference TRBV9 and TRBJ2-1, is DSGVTQTPKHLITATGQRVTLRCSPRSGDLSVYWYQQSLDQGLQFLIQYYNGEERAKGNILERFSAQQFPDLHSELNLSSLELGDSALYFCASSSPGTAAYNEQFFGPGTRLTVL.

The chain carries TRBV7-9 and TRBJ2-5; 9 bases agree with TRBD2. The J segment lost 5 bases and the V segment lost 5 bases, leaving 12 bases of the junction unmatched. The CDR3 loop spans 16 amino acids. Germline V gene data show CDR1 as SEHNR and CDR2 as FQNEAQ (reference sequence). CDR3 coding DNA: TGTGCCAGCAGCCGTTTAGAAGCGGGAGGTCTGGAGACCCAGTACTTC. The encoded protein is CASSRLEAGGLETQYF. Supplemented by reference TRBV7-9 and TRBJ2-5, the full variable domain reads DTGVSQNPRHKITKRGQNVTFRCDPISEHNRLYWYRQTLGQGPEFLTYFQNEAQLEKSRLLSDRFSAERPKGSFSTLEIQRTEQGDSAMYLCASSRLEAGGLETQYFGPGTRLLVL.

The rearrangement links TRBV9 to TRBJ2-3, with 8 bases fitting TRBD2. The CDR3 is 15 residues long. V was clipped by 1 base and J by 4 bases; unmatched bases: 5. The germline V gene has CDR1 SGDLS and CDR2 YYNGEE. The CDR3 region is CASSVPAGEADTQYF. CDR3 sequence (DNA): TGTGCCAGCAGCGTACCAGCGGGAGAGGCAGATACGCAGTATTTT. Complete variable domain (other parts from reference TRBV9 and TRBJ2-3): DSGVTQTPKHLITATGQRVTLRCSPRSGDLSVYWYQQSLDQGLQFLIQYYNGEERAKGNILERFSAQQFPDLHSELNLSSLELGDSALYFCASSVPAGEADTQYFGPGTRLTVL.

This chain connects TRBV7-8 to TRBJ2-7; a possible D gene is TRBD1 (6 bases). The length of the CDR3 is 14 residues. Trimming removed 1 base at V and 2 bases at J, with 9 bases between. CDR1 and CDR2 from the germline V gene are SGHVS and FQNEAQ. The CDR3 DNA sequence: TGTGCCAGCAGCTTAGAGGGGGATCCCTACGAGCAGTACTTC. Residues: CASSLEGDPYEQYF.

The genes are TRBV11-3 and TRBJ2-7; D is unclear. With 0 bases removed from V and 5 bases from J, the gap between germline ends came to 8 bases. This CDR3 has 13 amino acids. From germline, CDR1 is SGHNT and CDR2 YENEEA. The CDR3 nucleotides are TGTGCCAGCAGCTTAGAAGCTGCGGACGAGCAGTACTTC. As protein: CASSLEAADEQYF.

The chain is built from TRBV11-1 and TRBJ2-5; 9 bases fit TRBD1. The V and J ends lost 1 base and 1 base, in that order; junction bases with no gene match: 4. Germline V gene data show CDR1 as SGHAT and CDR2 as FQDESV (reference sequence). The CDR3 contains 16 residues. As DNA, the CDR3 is TGTGCCAGCAGCTTAGGAACAGGGGGCCTCCAAGAGACCCAGTACTTC. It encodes CASSLGTGGLQETQYF. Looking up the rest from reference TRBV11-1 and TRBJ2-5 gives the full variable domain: EAEVAQSPRYKITEKSQAVAFWCDPISGHATLYWYRQILGQGPELLVQFQDESVVDDSQLPKDRFSAERLKGVDSTLKIQPAELGDSAMYLCASSLGTGGLQETQYFGPGTRLLVL.

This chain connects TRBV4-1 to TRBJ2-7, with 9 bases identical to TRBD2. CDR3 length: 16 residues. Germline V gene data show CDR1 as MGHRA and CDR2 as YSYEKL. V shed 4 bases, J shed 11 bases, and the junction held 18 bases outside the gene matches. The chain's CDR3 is CASSPIGASGAGMEYF. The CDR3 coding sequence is TGCGCCAGCAGCCCGATAGGGGCTAGCGGGGCAGGCATGGAGTACTTC.

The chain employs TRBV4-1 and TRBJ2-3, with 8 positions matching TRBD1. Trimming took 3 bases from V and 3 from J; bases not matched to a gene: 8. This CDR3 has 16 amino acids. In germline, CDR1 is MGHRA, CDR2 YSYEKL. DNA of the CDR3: TGCGCCAGCAGCCACGACAGGGGAACGAGGACAGATACGCAGTATTTT. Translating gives CASSHDRGTRTDTQYF.

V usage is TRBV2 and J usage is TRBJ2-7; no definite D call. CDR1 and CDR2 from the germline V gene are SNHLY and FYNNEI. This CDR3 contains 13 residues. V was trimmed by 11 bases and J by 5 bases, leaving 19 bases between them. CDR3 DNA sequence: TGTGCCGTCGCGTTTGGAAGACGGGACGAGCAGTACTTC. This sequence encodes CAVAFGRRDEQYF.

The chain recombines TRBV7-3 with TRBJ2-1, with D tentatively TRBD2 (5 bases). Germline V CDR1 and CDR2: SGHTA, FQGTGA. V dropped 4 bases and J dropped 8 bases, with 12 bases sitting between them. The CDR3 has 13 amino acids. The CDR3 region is CASSSGVWDEQFF. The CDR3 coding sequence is TGTGCCAGCAGCTCCGGGGTCTGGGATGAGCAGTTCTTC.

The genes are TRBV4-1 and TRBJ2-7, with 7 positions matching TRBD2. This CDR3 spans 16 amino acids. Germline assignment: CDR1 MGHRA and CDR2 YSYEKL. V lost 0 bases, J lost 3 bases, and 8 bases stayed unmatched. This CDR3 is CASSQDVAGGLYEQYF. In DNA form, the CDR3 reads TGCGCCAGCAGCCAAGACGTAGCGGGTGGTCTCTACGAGCAGTACTTC.

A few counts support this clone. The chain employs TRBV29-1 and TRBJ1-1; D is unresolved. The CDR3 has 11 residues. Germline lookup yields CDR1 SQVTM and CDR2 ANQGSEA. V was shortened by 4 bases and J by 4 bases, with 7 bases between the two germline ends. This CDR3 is CSVGVVTEAFF. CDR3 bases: TGCAGCGTTGGGGTTGTCACTGAAGCTTTCTTT.

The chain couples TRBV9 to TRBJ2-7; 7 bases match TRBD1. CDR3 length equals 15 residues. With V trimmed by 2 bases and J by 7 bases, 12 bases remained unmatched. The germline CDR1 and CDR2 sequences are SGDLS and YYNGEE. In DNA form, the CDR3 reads TGTGCCAGCAGCGTTAAGGGGGCGATTTCAGGGGAGCAGTACTTC. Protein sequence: CASSVKGAISGEQYF.

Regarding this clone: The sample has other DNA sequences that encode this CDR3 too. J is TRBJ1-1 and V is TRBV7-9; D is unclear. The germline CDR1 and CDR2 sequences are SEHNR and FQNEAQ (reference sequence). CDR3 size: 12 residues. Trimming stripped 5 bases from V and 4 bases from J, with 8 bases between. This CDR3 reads CASSPGSTEAFF. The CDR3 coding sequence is TGTGCCAGCAGCCCCGGCAGCACTGAAGCTTTCTTT.

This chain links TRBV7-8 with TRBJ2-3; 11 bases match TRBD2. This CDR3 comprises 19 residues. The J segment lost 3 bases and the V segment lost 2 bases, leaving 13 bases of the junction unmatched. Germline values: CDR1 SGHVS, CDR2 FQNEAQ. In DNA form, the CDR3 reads TGTGCCAGCAGCTTATCACTAGCGGGAGCTCCGAATAGGACAGATACGCAGTATTTT. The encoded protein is CASSLSLAGAPNRTDTQYF.

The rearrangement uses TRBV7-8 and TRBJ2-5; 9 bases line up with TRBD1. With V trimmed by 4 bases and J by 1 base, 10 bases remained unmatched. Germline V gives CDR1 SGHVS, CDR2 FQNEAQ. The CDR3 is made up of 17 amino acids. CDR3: CASSYATGGAPQETQYF. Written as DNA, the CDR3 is TGTGCCAGCAGCTACGCCACAGGGGGCGCCCCCCAAGAGACCCAGTACTTC.

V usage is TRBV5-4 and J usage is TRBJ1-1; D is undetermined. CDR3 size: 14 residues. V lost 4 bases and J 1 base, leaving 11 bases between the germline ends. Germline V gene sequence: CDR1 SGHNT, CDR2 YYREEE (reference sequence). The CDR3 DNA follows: TGTGCCAGCAGCGATTGGACGGCGAACACTGAAGCTTTCTTT. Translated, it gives CASSDWTANTEAFF.

The CDR3 loop is CASSPAPIAANEKLFF. CDR3 coding DNA: TGTGCCAGCAGCCCTGCCCCCATAGCGGCTAATGAAAAACTGTTTTTT. The genes are TRBV7-9 and TRBJ1-4; D remains unclear. This CDR3 spans 16 amino acids. Germline assignment: CDR1 SEHNR and CDR2 FQNEAQ (reference sequence). The ends were cut back, 5 bases at V and 3 bases at J, with 16 bases in the middle.

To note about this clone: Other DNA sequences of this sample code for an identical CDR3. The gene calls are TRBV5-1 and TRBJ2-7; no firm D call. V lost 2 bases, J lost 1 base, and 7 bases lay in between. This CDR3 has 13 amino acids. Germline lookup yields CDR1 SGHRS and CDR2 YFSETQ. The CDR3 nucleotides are TGCGCCAGCAGCTTACTGGGTTCCTACGAGCAGTACTTC. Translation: CASSLLGSYEQYF.

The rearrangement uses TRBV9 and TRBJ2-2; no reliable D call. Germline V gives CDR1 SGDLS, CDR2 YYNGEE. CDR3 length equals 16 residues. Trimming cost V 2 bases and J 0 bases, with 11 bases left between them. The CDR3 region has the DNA TGTGCCAGCAGCGTCTGGACGGCTGCGAACACCGGGGAGCTGTTTTTT. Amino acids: CASSVWTAANTGELFF.

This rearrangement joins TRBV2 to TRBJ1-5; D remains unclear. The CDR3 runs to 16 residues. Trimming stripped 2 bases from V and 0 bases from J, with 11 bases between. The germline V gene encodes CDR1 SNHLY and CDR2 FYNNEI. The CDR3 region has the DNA TGTGCCAGCAGTGAACGGTTAAGTCTTAGCAATCAGCCCCAGCATTTT. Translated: CASSERLSLSNQPQHF. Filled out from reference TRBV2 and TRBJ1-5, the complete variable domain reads EPEVTQTPSHQVTQMGQEVILRCVPISNHLYFYWYRQILGQKVEFLVSFYNNEISEKSEIFDDQFSVERPDGSNFTLKIRSTKLEDSAMYFCASSERLSLSNQPQHFGDGTRLSIL.